The 24 T cell receptor beta chains listed next were all sequenced from one sample in a study of PD-1 blockade in classical Hodgkin lymphoma. Time point: newly diagnosed, previously untreated cHL patient sample. Sequencing used immunoSEQ multiplex PCR; TCRdb keeps in-frame clones, though not all of them. Among approximately 47,000 clones listed, approximately 91% were seen once. The sequenced sample consisted of peripheral blood mononuclear cells (PBMCs). The receptors originated from a human donor with classical Hodgkin lymphoma.

The chain recombines TRBV6-5 with TRBJ1-1; maybe TRBD1 (5 bases). V lost 0 bases to trimming and J lost 7 bases, with 6 bases between them. The germline V gene has CDR1 MNHEY and CDR2 SVGAGI. CDR3 length: 12 amino acids. CDR3 nucleotides: TGTGCCAGCAGTTACTCCGGGGGTGAAGCTTTCTTT. Residues: CASSYSGGEAFF.

The V call is TRBV15, the J call TRBJ2-3, with 7 bases aligning to TRBD2. The CDR3 length is 15 residues. Germline assignment: CDR1 LNHNV and CDR2 YYDKDF (reference sequence). V lost 0 bases to trimming and J lost 9 bases; unmatched junction nucleotides: 9. CDR3 in DNA: TGTGCCACCAGCAGAGATCGGGAGGCACAGAGGACGCAGTATTTT. It is translated as CATSRDREAQRTQYF. Full variable domain (rest looked up from reference TRBV15 and TRBJ2-3): DAMVIQNPRYQVTQFGKPVTLSCSQTLNHNVMYWYQQKSSQAPKLLFHYYDKDFNNEADTPDNFQSRRPNTSFCFLDIRSPGLGDTAMYLCATSRDREAQRTQYFGPGTRLTVL.

V usage is TRBV4-2 and J usage is TRBJ2-5; a weak D match, TRBD1 (6 bases). The CDR3 spans 14 residues. Trimming cost V 5 bases and J 1 base, with 11 bases left between them. CDR1 LGHNA and CDR2 YNFKEQ come from the germline V gene. This CDR3 is CASSYGTFQETQYF. CDR3 nucleotides: TGTGCCAGCAGCTATGGGACATTCCAAGAGACCCAGTACTTC.

The V and J genes are TRBV4-1 and TRBJ1-1, with 9 bases fitting TRBD1. The CDR3 sequence is 15 residues long. Germline V gene lookup returns CDR1 MGHRA and CDR2 YSYEKL. V lost 0 bases to trimming and J lost 10 bases; unmatched junction nucleotides: 9. CDR3 in amino acids: CASSQDPGTGLAAFF. The CDR3, as DNA: TGCGCCAGCAGCCAAGATCCCGGGACAGGGTTAGCAGCTTTCTTT.

The CDR3 protein is CASSPGTSGTYNEQFF. CDR3 nucleotide sequence: TGTGCCAGCTCACCCGGGACTAGCGGGACTTACAATGAGCAGTTCTTC. The V gene is TRBV18, the J gene TRBJ2-1, with 13 nucleotides matching TRBD2. With 3 bases clipped from V and 4 bases from J, the junction kept 3 bases outside the gene matches. The CDR3 is 16 residues long. In germline, CDR1 is KGHSH, CDR2 LQKENI.

The chain carries TRBV27 and TRBJ2-1; D is perhaps TRBD2 (5 bases). Germline V gives CDR1 MNHEY, CDR2 SMNVEV (reference sequence). The CDR3 extends over 15 amino acids. The V end lost 3 bases, the J end lost 9 bases, and 18 bases lay between the germline ends. This chain's CDR3 is CASSLGDGWAPEQFF. For the CDR3, the DNA is TGTGCCAGCAGTTTGGGAGATGGGTGGGCCCCTGAGCAGTTCTTC.

This chain links TRBV7-9 with TRBJ2-1, with a possible D match to TRBD1 (6 bases). Trimming left V 11 bases short and J 2 bases short, with 13 bases between. This CDR3 region has 13 residues. Germline V gene lookup returns CDR1 SEHNR and CDR2 FQNEAQ (reference sequence). For the CDR3, the DNA is TGTGCCGTTACCCGGGACACCTACAATGAGCAGTTCTTC. It translates to CAVTRDTYNEQFF.

The chain carries TRBV4-1 and TRBJ1-5; D not certain. Trimming took off 1 base at V and 4 bases at J, with 11 bases between the two ends. The CDR3 sequence is 15 residues long. Looked up from germline, CDR1 is MGHRA and CDR2 is YSYEKL. The CDR3 DNA sequence: TGCGCCAGCAGCCAAGGTTTAGCGGGTAATCAGCCCCAGCATTTT. It codes for CASSQGLAGNQPQHF.

V usage is TRBV18 and J usage is TRBJ2-3; tentatively, D is TRBD2 (6 bases). This CDR3 has 15 amino acids. The V end was cut by 3 bases, the J end by 3 bases, with 13 bases between. Germline V gene data show CDR1 as KGHSH and CDR2 as LQKENI. The CDR3 DNA is TGTGCCAGCTCACCGACTAGGGTCCTGACAGATACGCAGTATTTT. It specifies CASSPTRVLTDTQYF.

V gene TRBV5-6 combines with J gene TRBJ2-5, with D possibly called TRBD1 or TRBD2 (5 bases each). Germline CDR1 is SGHDT and CDR2 is YYEEEE. This CDR3 spans 14 amino acids. The germline V and J ends were trimmed by 2 bases and 2 bases, with 10 bases remaining between them. DNA of the CDR3: TGTGCCAGCAGCTTAAAGGGACCTCAAGAGACCCAGTACTTC. It translates to CASSLKGPQETQYF.

The chain joins TRBV9 to TRBJ2-1; 14 nucleotides match TRBD2. Germline CDR1 reads SGDLS; CDR2 reads YYNGEE. CDR3 size: 16 residues. V shed 3 bases, J shed 5 bases, and the junction held 4 bases outside the gene matches. The CDR3 DNA follows: TGTGCCAGCAGCGCGACTAGCGGGAGGGCCGACAATGAGCAGTTCTTC. Translating it yields CASSATSGRADNEQFF. Full variable domain (missing parts from reference TRBV9 and TRBJ2-1): DSGVTQTPKHLITATGQRVTLRCSPRSGDLSVYWYQQSLDQGLQFLIQYYNGEERAKGNILERFSAQQFPDLHSELNLSSLELGDSALYFCASSATSGRADNEQFFGPGTRLTVL.

V and J are TRBV11-3 and TRBJ2-5; the match to TRBD1 covers 9 bases. Germline V gene lookup returns CDR1 SGHNT and CDR2 YENEEA. The CDR3 extends over 17 amino acids. The V and J ends lost 7 bases and 5 bases, in that order; junction bases with no gene match: 17. Written as DNA, the CDR3 is TGTGCCAGCAAACAGGGGGCTTTAGCGGAGGGGTGGGAGACCCAGTACTTC. This gives the protein CASKQGALAEGWETQYF.

For the CDR3, the DNA is TGTGCCAGCTCAACCGGGACAGGGGGTTTAAGGACTGAAGCTTTCTTT. This codes for CASSTGTGGLRTEAFF. This chain joins TRBV18 and TRBJ1-1, with 11 bases fitting TRBD1. The CDR3 runs 16 residues. The V and J ends lost 5 bases and 5 bases, in that order; junction bases with no gene match: 10. Germline assignment: CDR1 KGHSH and CDR2 LQKENI.

This chain uses TRBV18 with TRBJ1-2; TRBD1 might be the D (5 bases). Trimming pared 6 bases from V and 8 bases from J, leaving 13 bases between. The CDR3 extends over 12 amino acids. CDR1 is KGHSH, CDR2 LQKENI, per germline. The CDR3 coding sequence is TGTGCCAGCTCCCAGGATAGGGGAGGCTACACCTTC. Amino acid sequence: CASSQDRGGYTF.

This chain links TRBV19 with TRBJ2-7; 8 nucleotides line up with TRBD1. Per germline, CDR1 LNHDA and CDR2 SQIVND (reference sequence). Trimming removed 6 bases from V and 4 bases from J; junction bases left unmatched: 20. This CDR3 contains 18 residues. The CDR3 spells CASSQRRWTGQVVYEQYF. As DNA, the CDR3 is TGTGCCAGTAGCCAAAGGAGGTGGACGGGACAGGTCGTTTACGAGCAGTACTTC.

The chain is built from TRBV6-1 and TRBJ1-3; possibly TRBD1 for D (5 bases). Trimming pared 6 bases from V and 4 bases from J, leaving 10 bases between. Looked up from germline, CDR1 is MNHNS and CDR2 is SASEGT. The CDR3 sequence is 13 residues long. Here the CDR3 DNA reads TGTGCCAGCAGGACAGACGTAGGAAACACCATATATTTT. Its protein is CASRTDVGNTIYF.

The chain combines TRBV5-4 with TRBJ2-7; D may be TRBD1 (6 bases). Germline V gene sequence: CDR1 SGHNT, CDR2 YYREEE (reference sequence). Trimming removed 4 bases from V and 5 bases from J, with 7 bases in between. The CDR3 totals 11 residues. The CDR3 sequence: CASSQGNEQYV. The CDR3 bases are TGTGCCAGCAGCCAGGGGAACGAGCAGTACGTC.

The J gene is TRBJ2-1, the V gene TRBV29-1, with 8 bases aligning to TRBD2. This CDR3 region has 14 residues. Trimming took 7 bases from V and 1 from J; bases not matched to a gene: 6. Germline loops: CDR1 SQVTM, CDR2 ANQGSEA. As DNA, the CDR3 is TGCAGCGGTCGGGAGGGCAGTTCCTACAATGAGCAGTTCTTC. This gives the protein CSGREGSSYNEQFF.

The chain couples TRBV7-9 to TRBJ2-1, with D maybe TRBD2 (5 bases). The germline V and J ends were trimmed by 6 bases and 5 bases, with 17 bases remaining between them. Germline CDR1 reads SEHNR; CDR2 reads FQNEAQ (reference sequence). CDR3 length: 15 amino acids. For the CDR3, the DNA is TGTGCCAGCAGTCAAAAAGGAGGACTGCACAATGAGCAGTTCTTC. Its protein product is CASSQKGGLHNEQFF.

The chain combines TRBV7-2 with TRBJ2-1; tentatively, D is TRBD2 (5 bases). The CDR3 totals 13 residues. Trimming took off 2 bases at V and 5 bases at J, with 7 bases between the two ends. The germline V gene has CDR1 SGHTA and CDR2 FQGNSA. The CDR3 protein is CASSLTGDNEQFF. The CDR3 DNA reads as TGTGCCAGCAGCTTAACCGGGGACAATGAGCAGTTCTTC.

The V gene is TRBV28, the J gene TRBJ2-3; no definite D call. CDR1 is MDHEN and CDR2 is SYDVKM in the germline V gene. The CDR3 runs 11 residues. Deletions cut 5 bases from V and 6 bases from J, with 6 bases between. The CDR3 DNA reads TGTGCCAGCAGTCCTGGGGATACGCAGTATTTT. It translates to CASSPGDTQYF.

The chain is built from TRBV28 and TRBJ1-5; 9 nucleotides agree with TRBD1. This CDR3 spans 14 amino acids. Germline V CDR1 and CDR2: MDHEN, SYDVKM. The junction had 9 bases not matched to a gene; V was cut back by 5 bases and J by 10 bases. CDR3 sequence: CASSRGTGPLPQHF. The CDR3 DNA is TGTGCCAGCAGTCGGGGGACAGGGCCTCTACCCCAGCATTTT. The entire variable domain, with the rest obtained from reference TRBV28 and TRBJ1-5, is as follows: DVKVTQSSRYLVKRTGEKVFLECVQDMDHENMFWYRQDPGLGLRLIYFSYDVKMKEKGDIPEGYSVSREKKERFSLILESASTNQTSMYLCASSRGTGPLPQHFGDGTRLSIL.

This sequence joins TRBV6-1 and TRBJ1-5, with D perhaps TRBD1 (5 bases). Per the germline V gene, CDR1 is MNHNS and CDR2 is SASEGT. Trimming shortened V by 8 bases and J by 11 bases, and 22 bases separated the two germline ends. This CDR3 comprises 14 residues. The CDR3 DNA sequence: TGTGCCAGCTCCTTAGGCGGGGACCAGGAGGCCCAGCATTTT. It codes for CASSLGGDQEAQHF.

The CDR3 DNA is TGTGCCAGCTCAGATCGGACTAGCGGGAGGGCCTTTTACGGCACAGATACGCAGTATTTT. Protein sequence: CASSDRTSGRAFYGTDTQYF. The chain uses TRBV18 and TRBJ2-3, with TRBD2 matching over 15 bases. The CDR3 is 20 residues long. V was clipped by 5 bases and J by 1 base; unmatched bases: 13. Germline V gene sequence: CDR1 KGHSH, CDR2 LQKENI.